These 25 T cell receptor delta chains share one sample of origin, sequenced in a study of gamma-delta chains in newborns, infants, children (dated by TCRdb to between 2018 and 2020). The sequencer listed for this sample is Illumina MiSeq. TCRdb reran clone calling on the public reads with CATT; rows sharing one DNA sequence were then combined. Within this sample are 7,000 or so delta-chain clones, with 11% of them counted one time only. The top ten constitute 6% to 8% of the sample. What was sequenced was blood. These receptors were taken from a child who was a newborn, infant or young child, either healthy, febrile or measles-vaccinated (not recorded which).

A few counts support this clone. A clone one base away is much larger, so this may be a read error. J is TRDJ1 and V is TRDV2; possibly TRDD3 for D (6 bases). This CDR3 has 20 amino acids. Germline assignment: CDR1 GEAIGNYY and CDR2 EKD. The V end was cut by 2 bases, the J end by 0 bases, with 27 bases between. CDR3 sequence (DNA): TGTGCCTGTGACAAAGTCCATTCCCTGGGGACGGTCATTGACACCGATAAACTCATCTTT. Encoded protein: CACDKVHSLGTVIDTDKLIF.

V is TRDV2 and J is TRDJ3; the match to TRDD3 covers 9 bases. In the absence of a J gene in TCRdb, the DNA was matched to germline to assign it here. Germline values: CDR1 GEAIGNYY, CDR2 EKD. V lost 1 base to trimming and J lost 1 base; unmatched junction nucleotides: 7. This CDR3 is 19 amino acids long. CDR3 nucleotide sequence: TGTGCCTGTGACACTCCTGGGGGATGCGCATCCTGGGACACCCGACAGATGTTTTTC. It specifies CACDTPGGCASWDTRQMFF.

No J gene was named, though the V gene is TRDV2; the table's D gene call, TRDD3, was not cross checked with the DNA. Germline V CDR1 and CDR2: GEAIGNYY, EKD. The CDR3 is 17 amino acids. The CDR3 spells CACDGRTGVKYTDKIIF. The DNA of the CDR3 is TGTGCCTGTGACGGTAGGACTGGGGTCAAGTACACCGATAAAATCATCTTT.

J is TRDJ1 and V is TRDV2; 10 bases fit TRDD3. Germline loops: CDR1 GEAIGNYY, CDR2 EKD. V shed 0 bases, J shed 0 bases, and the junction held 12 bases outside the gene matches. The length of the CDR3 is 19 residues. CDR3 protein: CACDTLSLGDAPYTDKLIF. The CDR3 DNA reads TGTGCCTGTGACACCTTATCACTGGGGGATGCCCCGTACACCGATAAACTCATCTTT.

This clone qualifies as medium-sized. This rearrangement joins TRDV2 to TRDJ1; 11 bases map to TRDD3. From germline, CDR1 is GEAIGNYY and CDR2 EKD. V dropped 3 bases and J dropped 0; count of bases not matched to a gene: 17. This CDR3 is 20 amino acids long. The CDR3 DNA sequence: TGTGCCTGTGACGCCGTACTGGGGGATAAATCTACCTCCGACACCGATAAACTCATCTTT. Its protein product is CACDAVLGDKSTSDTDKLIF.

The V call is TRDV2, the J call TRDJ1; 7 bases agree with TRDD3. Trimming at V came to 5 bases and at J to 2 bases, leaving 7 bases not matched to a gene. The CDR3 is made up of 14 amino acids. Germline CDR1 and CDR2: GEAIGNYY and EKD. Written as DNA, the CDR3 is TGTGCCTGTGGCACACTGGGGTTGACCGATAAACTCATCTTT. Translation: CACGTLGLTDKLIF.

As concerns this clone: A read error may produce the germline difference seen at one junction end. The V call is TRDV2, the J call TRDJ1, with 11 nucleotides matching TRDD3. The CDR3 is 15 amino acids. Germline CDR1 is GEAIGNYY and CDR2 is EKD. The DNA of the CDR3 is TGTGCCCGTGACACATTGGGGGATACGAGCGATAAACTCATCTTT. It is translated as CARDTLGDTSDKLIF.

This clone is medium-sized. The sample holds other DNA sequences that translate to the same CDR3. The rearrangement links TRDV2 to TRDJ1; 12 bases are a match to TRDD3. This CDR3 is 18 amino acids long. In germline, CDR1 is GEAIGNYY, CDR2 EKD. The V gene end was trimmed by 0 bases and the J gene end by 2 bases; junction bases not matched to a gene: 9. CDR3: CACDTLHAGGYATDKLIF. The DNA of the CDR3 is TGTGCCTGTGACACCCTACACGCTGGGGGATACGCAACCGATAAACTCATCTTT.

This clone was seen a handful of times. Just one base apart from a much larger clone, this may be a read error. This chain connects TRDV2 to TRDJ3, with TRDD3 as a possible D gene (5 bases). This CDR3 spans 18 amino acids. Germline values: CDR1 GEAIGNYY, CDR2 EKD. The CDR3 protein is CACDTGDASSWDTRRMFF. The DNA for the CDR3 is TGTGCCTGTGACACTGGGGACGCTAGCTCCTGGGACACCCGACGGATGTTTTTC.

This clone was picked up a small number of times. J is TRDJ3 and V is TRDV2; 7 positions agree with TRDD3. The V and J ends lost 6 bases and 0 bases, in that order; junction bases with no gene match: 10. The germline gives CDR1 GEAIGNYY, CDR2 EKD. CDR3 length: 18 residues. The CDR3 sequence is CACKPGDYSSWDTRQMFF. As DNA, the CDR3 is TGTGCCTGTAAGCCGGGGGATTACAGCTCCTGGGACACCCGACAGATGTTTTTC.

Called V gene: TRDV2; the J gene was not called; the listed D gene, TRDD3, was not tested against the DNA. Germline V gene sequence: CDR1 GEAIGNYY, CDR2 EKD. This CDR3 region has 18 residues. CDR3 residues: CACDTGTHGGLHTDKIIF. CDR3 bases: TGTGCCTGTGACACCGGGACGCATGGGGGCTTACACACCGATAAAATCATCTTT.

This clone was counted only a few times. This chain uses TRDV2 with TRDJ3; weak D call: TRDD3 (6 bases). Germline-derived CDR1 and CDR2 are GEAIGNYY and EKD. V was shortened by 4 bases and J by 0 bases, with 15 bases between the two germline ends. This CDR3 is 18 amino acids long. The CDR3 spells CACDFGGPSSWDTRQMFF. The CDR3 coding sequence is TGTGCCTGTGATTTTGGGGGTCCTAGCTCCTGGGACACCCGACAGATGTTTTTC.

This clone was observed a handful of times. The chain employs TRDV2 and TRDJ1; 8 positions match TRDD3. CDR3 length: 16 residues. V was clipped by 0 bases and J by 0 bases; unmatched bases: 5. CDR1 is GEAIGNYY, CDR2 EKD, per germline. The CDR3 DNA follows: TGTGCCTGTGACACCGTCCAACTGGGGGACACCGATAAACTCATCTTT. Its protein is CACDTVQLGDTDKLIF.

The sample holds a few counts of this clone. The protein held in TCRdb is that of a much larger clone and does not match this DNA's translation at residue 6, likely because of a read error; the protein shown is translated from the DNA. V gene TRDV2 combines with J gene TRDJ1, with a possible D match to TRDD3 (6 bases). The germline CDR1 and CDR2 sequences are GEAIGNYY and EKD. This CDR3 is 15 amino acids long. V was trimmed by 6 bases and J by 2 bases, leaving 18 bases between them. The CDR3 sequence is CACPLPGISTDKLIF. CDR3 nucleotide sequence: TGTGCCTGTCCTTTACCGGGGATCTCTACCGATAAACTCATCTTT.

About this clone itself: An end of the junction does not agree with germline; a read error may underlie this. In nucleotides, the CDR3 is TGTGCCTGTGACGGAGGAAGGGGGGATACCTGGGAAACCCGACAGATGTTTTTC. Translated, it gives CACDGGRGDTWETRQMFF. The chain couples TRDV2 to TRDJ3; TRDD3 agrees at 9 bases. The J gene was missing in TCRdb and was found by matching the end of the DNA to germline. This CDR3 contains 18 residues. Germline CDR1 and CDR2: GEAIGNYY and EKD.

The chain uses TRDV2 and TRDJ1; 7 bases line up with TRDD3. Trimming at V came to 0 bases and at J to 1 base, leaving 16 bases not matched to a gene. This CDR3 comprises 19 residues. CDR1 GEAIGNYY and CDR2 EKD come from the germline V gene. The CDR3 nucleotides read TGTGCCTGTGACACCCTACTGGGGAATACGCGATCCCGCACCGATAAACTCATCTTT. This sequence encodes CACDTLLGNTRSRTDKLIF.

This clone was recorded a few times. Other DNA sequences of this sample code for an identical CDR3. CDR3 coding DNA: TGTGCCTGTGACACCTTGGGGGTATACACCGATAAACTCATCTTT. Protein product: CACDTLGVYTDKLIF. The chain combines TRDV2 with TRDJ1; D is possibly TRDD3 (6 bases). The V and J ends lost 0 bases and 0 bases respectively, with 10 bases between them. The CDR3 is 15 residues long. The V gene's germline CDR1 is GEAIGNYY and CDR2 EKD.

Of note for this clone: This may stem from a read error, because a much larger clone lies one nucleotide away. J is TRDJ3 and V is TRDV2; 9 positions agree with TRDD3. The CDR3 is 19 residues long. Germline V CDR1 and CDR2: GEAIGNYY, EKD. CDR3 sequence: CACGTVLGDRSWDTRQMFF. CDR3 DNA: TGTGCCTGTGGCACCGTACTGGGGGACCGCTCCTGGGACACCCGACAGATGTTTTTC.

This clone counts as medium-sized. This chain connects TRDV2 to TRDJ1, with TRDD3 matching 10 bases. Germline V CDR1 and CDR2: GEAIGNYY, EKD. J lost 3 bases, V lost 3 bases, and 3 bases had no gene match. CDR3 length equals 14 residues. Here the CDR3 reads CACDVWGISDKLIF. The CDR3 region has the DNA TGTGCCTGTGACGTCTGGGGGATATCCGATAAACTCATCTTT.

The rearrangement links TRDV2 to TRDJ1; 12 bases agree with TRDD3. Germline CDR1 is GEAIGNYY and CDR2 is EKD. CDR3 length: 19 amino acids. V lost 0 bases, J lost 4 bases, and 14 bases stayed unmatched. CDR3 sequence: CACDTSYAGGYARNDKLIF. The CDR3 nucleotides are TGTGCCTGTGACACCTCCTACGCTGGGGGATACGCAAGGAACGATAAACTCATCTTT.

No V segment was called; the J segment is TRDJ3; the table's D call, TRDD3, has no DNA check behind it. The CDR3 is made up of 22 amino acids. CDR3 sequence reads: CACDTLPGDTHPGSWYARQMFF. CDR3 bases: TGTGCCTGTGACACCCTTCCTGGGGATACGCACCCAGGCTCCTGGTACGCCCGACAGATGTTTTTC.

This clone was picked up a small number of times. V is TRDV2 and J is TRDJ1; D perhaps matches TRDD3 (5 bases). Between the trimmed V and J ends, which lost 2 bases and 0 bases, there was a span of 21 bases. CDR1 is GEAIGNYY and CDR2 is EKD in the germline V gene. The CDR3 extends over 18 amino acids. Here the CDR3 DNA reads TGTGCCTGTGACATGGTCCCTGGGAGCTTTTCGTACACCGATAAACTCATCTTT. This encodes CACDMVPGSFSYTDKLIF.

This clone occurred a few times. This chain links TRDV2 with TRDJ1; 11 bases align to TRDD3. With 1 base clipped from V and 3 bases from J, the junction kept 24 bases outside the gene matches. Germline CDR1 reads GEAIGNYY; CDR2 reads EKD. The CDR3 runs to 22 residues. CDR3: CACDTLGPSYRLGDTQPDKLIF. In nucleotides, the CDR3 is TGTGCCTGTGACACTTTAGGGCCTTCCTACCGCCTGGGGGATACTCAACCCGATAAACTCATCTTT.

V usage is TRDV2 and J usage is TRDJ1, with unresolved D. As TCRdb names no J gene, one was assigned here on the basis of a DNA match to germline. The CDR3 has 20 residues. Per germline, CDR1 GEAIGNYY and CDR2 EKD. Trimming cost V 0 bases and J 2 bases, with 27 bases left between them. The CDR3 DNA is TGTGCCTGTGACACCCCGGTGTGGGTGATCGCCGTGACCGCAACCGATAAACTCATCTTT. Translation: CACDTPVWVIAVTATDKLIF.

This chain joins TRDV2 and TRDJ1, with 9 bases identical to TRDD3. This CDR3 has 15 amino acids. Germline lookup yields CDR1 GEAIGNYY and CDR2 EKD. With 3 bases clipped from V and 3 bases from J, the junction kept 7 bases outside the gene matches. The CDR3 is CACDQLGGYPDKLIF. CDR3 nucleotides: TGTGCCTGTGACCAACTCGGGGGATACCCCGATAAACTCATCTTT.